This T cell receptor beta chain was profiled in a study of T cells in Graves' hyperthyroidism and ophthalmopathy. Study-level background: Any treatment followed the collection of peripheral blood at initial diagnosis.

Note on this clonotype: Its antigen is not known.

Looked up from germline, CDR1 is DFQATT and CDR2 is SNEGSKA (reference sequence). The V gene lost 2 bases and the J gene lost 7 bases, with 8 bases spanning the gap. The CDR3 is made up of 11 amino acids. Whole-study results and caveats: Blood also contained most expanded thyroid clonotypes above 0.001.

PBMCs came from 10 ml fresh peripheral blood. What was amplified from RNA transcripts were TCR beta CDR3 regions. When the TCR CDR3 underwent first-round RT-PCR, the HTBI primer set was used. TCRdb re-called the multiplex PCR reads through MiXCR, storing one row per CDR3 protein. The repertoire holds around 190,000 distinct CDR3 sequences, about a sixth seen once, with about 31% in the top ten. Sequencing was carried out using blood. This clonotype was sampled from a woman aged 45-65 years with Graves' hyperthyroidism. The gene calls are TRBV20-1 and TRBJ1-1; D is undetermined. CDR3 in amino acids: CSARRWSEAFF. DNA of the CDR3: TGCAGTGCTAGACGGTGGAGTGAAGCTTTCTTT.